The source of this T cell receptor (beta chain) is a study of Tregs in tolerant kidney transplant recipients. Study conclusions and caveats: Changing PCR primers prevented nucleotide comparison between some patients' samples.

On this clone itself: Its target is not known.

Unstimulated regulatory T cells (CD4+CD25+CD127-), CD4+CD25- non-regulatory cells, CD4 and CD8 cells were FACS-sorted from thawed PBMCs. V trimming: 2 bases; J trimming: 0 bases; junction bases outside the gene matches: 7. Germline lookup yields CDR1 SGHTA and CDR2 FQGNSA. This CDR3 has 17 residues. Method: immunoSEQ multiplex PCR; TCRdb's copy keeps in-frame clones and lacks some. Of fewer than 80,000 clones listed, 95% to 98% are singletons. The sequencing used CD4+ T cells from blood, collected before the transplant. This chain uses TRBV7-2 with TRBJ2-3; 8 bases fit TRBD2. The sequence was collected from a human donor who received a combined kidney and bone marrow transplant. Here the CDR3 DNA reads TGTGCCAGCAGCTTATCGGGAGGGCCGCCGAGCACAGATACGCAGTATTTT. Amino acids: CASSLSGGPPSTDTQYF.